The 14 T cell receptor beta chains given below trace back to one sample, sequenced in a study of shared clonotypes between healthy human individuals. Produced via immunoSEQ multiplex PCR; TCRdb's table is partial and in-frame only. The data contain about 2.3 million clones, just over 90% of them seen just once; the ten biggest clones take up 0.39%. Sequencing was performed on naive CD4+ T cells from PBMCs. Indicated subset: CD45RA+ positively selected. These receptors all stem from a man between 18 and 29 years old in good health. Some clones in this sample may be carry-over from other donors' samples.

The chain links TRBV7-2 to TRBJ1-4, with a possible D match to TRBD1 (5 bases). Per the germline V gene, CDR1 is SGHTA and CDR2 is FQGNSA. The CDR3 extends over 16 amino acids. V was shortened by 5 bases and J by 7 bases, with 20 bases between the two germline ends. CDR3 sequence (DNA): TGTGCCAGCAGCCAGAGTGGTGGGTCAAGGGGTGAAAAACTGTTTTTT. Translating it yields CASSQSGGSRGEKLFF.

The chain links TRBV6-5 to TRBJ1-2, with no clear D. Looked up from germline, CDR1 is MNHEY and CDR2 is SVGAGI. This CDR3 has 14 amino acids. The germline V and J ends were trimmed by 6 bases and 12 bases, with 23 bases remaining between them. CDR3 DNA sequence: TGTGCCAGCAGCCGGGAAGGGCCCTCCCGGGAGGACACCTTC. Its protein is CASSREGPSREDTF.

The chain combines TRBV7-2 with TRBJ2-7; 13 bases agree with TRBD2. Germline V CDR1 and CDR2: SGHTA, FQGNSA. J lost 5 bases, V lost 4 bases, and 11 bases had no gene match. The CDR3 has 17 amino acids. CDR3 in DNA: TGTGCCAGCAGCTCACGGACTAGCGGGAGAAGATTGGACGAGCAGTACTTC. This encodes CASSSRTSGRRLDEQYF.

The CDR3 DNA sequence: TGTGCCAGCAGCTACCCAGGCGGGTTTAACTATGGCTACACCTTC. Amino acid sequence: CASSYPGGFNYGYTF. The chain combines TRBV5-8 with TRBJ1-2; D remains unclear. Germline assignment: CDR1 SGHTS and CDR2 YDEGEE. The CDR3 length is 15 residues. V shed 3 bases and J shed 1 base, with 13 bases lying between them. The full variable domain, completed using reference TRBV5-8 and TRBJ1-2, is EAGVTQSPTHLIKTRGQQATLRCSPISGHTSVYWYQQALGLGLQFLLWYDEGEERNRGNFPPRFSGRQFPNYSSELNVNALELEDSALYLCASSYPGGFNYGYTFGSGTRLTVV.

The genes are TRBV6-1 and TRBJ1-1, with D possibly being TRBD1 (6 bases). Germline values: CDR1 MNHNS, CDR2 SASEGT. V gave up 7 bases and J gave up 1 base, with 13 bases separating them. This CDR3 is 14 amino acids long. The CDR3 nucleotides are TGTGCCAGCACCCTCCTAGGGGGGAACACTGAAGCTTTCTTT. This sequence encodes CASTLLGGNTEAFF.

For this clone: Other DNA sequences in this sample translate to the same CDR3. The chain carries TRBV18 and TRBJ2-1, with unresolved D. The CDR3 covers 12 residues. Looked up from germline, CDR1 is KGHSH and CDR2 is LQKENI. V dropped 4 bases and J dropped 3 bases, with 4 bases sitting between them. Written as DNA, the CDR3 is TGTGCCAGCTCACGGGACTACAATGAGCAGTTCTTC. It translates to CASSRDYNEQFF.

In DNA, the CDR3 is TGTGCCACCAGCAGAGATCGGAGACAGGGGTTCCACTTT. Protein: CATSRDRRQGFHF. The chain is built from TRBV15 and TRBJ1-6, with 8 bases aligning to TRBD1. The CDR3 has 13 residues. The trim removed 0 bases at V and 17 bases at J, leaving 6 bases unmatched. Germline CDR1 and CDR2: LNHNV and YYDKDF (reference sequence).

The count of this clone is one. V and J are TRBV6-4 and TRBJ1-2; D is perhaps TRBD1 (6 bases). In germline, CDR1 is MRHNA, CDR2 SNTAGT. Trimming removed 3 bases at V and 4 bases at J, with 15 bases between. The CDR3 has 15 residues. CDR3 sequence (DNA): TGTGCCAGCAGTGAATCAGGGGTACGAACCTATGGCTACACCTTC. It codes for CASSESGVRTYGYTF.

J is TRBJ2-7 and V is TRBV27; a possible D gene is TRBD2 (6 bases). This CDR3 has 15 residues. Per the germline V gene, CDR1 is MNHEY and CDR2 is SMNVEV (reference sequence). Trimming removed 6 bases from V and 0 bases from J, with 15 bases in between. The CDR3 bases are TGTGCCAGCAGAACTGGCGGGGCCCGCTCCTACGAGCAGTACTTC. Encoded protein: CASRTGGARSYEQYF.

The J gene is TRBJ2-3, the V gene TRBV5-1, with 9 nucleotides matching TRBD1. This CDR3 is built from 16 residues. Germline CDR1 reads SGHRS; CDR2 reads YFSETQ. With V trimmed by 5 bases and J by 7 bases, 14 bases remained unmatched. This CDR3 is CASRRVPGQGPHTQYF. For the CDR3, the DNA is TGCGCCAGCAGAAGAGTACCGGGACAGGGACCGCATACGCAGTATTTT.

The V gene is TRBV7-3, the J gene TRBJ1-1; no definite D call. V gave up 5 bases and J gave up 1 base, with 11 bases separating them. The CDR3 is 14 residues long. Germline CDR1 and CDR2: SGHTA and FQGTGA. The CDR3 DNA is TGTGCCAGCAGCCCCGGGAGTACGAACACTGAAGCTTTCTTT. Translated, it gives CASSPGSTNTEAFF.

This clone was detected once. The sample holds other DNA sequences that translate to the same CDR3. The CDR3, as DNA: TGTGCCAGCAGCTTAGGGATCCAAGAGACCCAGTACTTC. Its translation is CASSLGIQETQYF. V gene TRBV11-3 combines with J gene TRBJ2-5; D gene unclear. Trimming shortened V by 1 base and J by 1 base, and 4 bases separated the two germline ends. The V gene's germline CDR1 is SGHNT and CDR2 YENEEA. This CDR3 has 13 residues.

The chain links TRBV2 to TRBJ2-7, with TRBD2 matching over 9 bases. The CDR3 is 17 amino acids. The V segment lost 7 bases and the J segment 5 bases; nucleotides outside the gene matches: 18. CDR1 and CDR2 from the germline V gene are SNHLY and FYNNEI. CDR3 coding DNA: TGTGCCAGCACCACGCGGGGGGGGACCCACTTGGTCGACGAGCAGTACTTC. Its translation is CASTTRGGTHLVDEQYF.

This clone was observed a few times. The chain is built from TRBV29-1 and TRBJ1-1; 9 bases map to TRBD1. Per the germline V gene, CDR1 is SQVTM and CDR2 is ANQGSEA. The CDR3 runs to 13 residues. Unmatched junction bases numbered 7, after V lost 7 bases and J lost 4 bases. The CDR3 sequence: CSAKQGAGTEAFF. The CDR3 DNA reads TGCAGCGCCAAACAGGGGGCGGGCACTGAAGCTTTCTTT.